This is a list of T cell receptor beta chains from one sample in a study of blood T cells in healthy people across ages. TCRdb processed the 5' RACE reads anew with MiXCR; each CDR3 protein has one entry. In the table there are approximately 1.5 million distinct CDR3 sequences, around 35% of which are singletons. Material for sequencing was blood. These TCRs come from a woman aged 25-40 years in good health. Each CDR3 is given with its conserved first and last residue. The order of the fields is D gene, clone size, V gene, J gene, CDR3 DNA, CDR3 protein. A D gene is named only where the DNA matches it firmly. The size field is filled for only some rows; it gives once, few, many or a size class.

>TRBD2|few|TRBV5-1|TRBJ2-1
TGCGCCAGCCTACCGACTAGCGGGAGGGCCCTTTCCTACAATGAGCAGTTCTTC
CASLPTSGRALSYNEQFF
>.|few|TRBV20-1|TRBJ1-2
TGCAGTGCTAGAGATGTACGGGGCGGGGATGGCTACACCTTC
CSARDVRGGDGYTF
>TRBD2|.|TRBV30|TRBJ2-1
TGTGCCTGGACCACTAGCGGATTTCACAATGAGCAGTTCTTC
CAWTTSGFHNEQFF
>.|.|TRBV6-1|TRBJ2-7
TGTGCCAGCAGTGGGAAAGACGTCTCTTCCTACAATGAGCAGTACTTC
CASSGKDVSSYNEQYF
>TRBD2|.|TRBV20-1|TRBJ2-1
TGCAGTGCTAGAGGTCTCACTAGCGGCTACAATGAGCAGTTCTTC
CSARGLTSGYNEQFF
>.|few|TRBV27|TRBJ1-2
TGTGCCAGCAGTTTATCGTGGGGGGGTGGCTACACCTTC
CASSLSWGGGYTF
>.|.|TRBV28|TRBJ2-1
TGTGCCAACAGTTCAATATCCCAGTCTGATGAGCAGTTCTTC
CANSSISQSDEQFF
>TRBD2|.|TRBV7-9|TRBJ2-7
TGTGCCAGCAGTCCACTAGCGCAGGTTTCCTACGAGCAGTACTTC
CASSPLAQVSYEQYF
>TRBD2|.|TRBV7-6|TRBJ2-1
TGTGCCAGCAGCCTAGGACTAGCGGGACACTCCTACAATGAGCAGTTCTTC
CASSLGLAGHSYNEQFF
>.|.|TRBV2|TRBJ2-1
TGTGCCAGCAGGCCCGAGAGGTCCGTAACAAATGAGCAGTTCTTC
CASRPERSVTNEQFF
>.|.|TRBV27|TRBJ2-3
TGTGCCAGCAGTTTAGACTTCTTACTCCACACAGATACGCAGTATTTT
CASSLDFLLHTDTQYF
>TRBD1|.|TRBV20-1|TRBJ1-1
TGCAGTGCCCGAGACAGGGTCTCGAACACTGAAGCTTTCTTT
CSARDRVSNTEAFF
>TRBD2|.|TRBV11-3|TRBJ2-1
TGTGCCAGCAGCTTAACATGCTCTAGCGGGAGTTACAATGAGCAGTTCTTC
CASSLTCSSGSYNEQFF
>.|.|TRBV20-1|TRBJ1-1
TGCAGTGCTAGCCCACAGCCACGGAACACTGAAGCTTTCTTT
CSASPQPRNTEAFF
>.|.|TRBV5-1|TRBJ1-5
TGCGCCAGCAGCTTGGCCGAAGGGGGGCCGGGTCAGCCCCAGCATTTT
CASSLAEGGPGQPQHF
>.|few|TRBV27|TRBJ2-7
TGTGCCAGCAGTTTGGGGGAGTACTTC
CASSLGEYF
>.|.|TRBV20-1|TRBJ1-2
TGCAGTGCCAACCGGAGGGACTATGGCTACACCTTC
CSANRRDYGYTF
>TRBD1|.|TRBV7-2|TRBJ1-5
TGTGCCAGCAGCGGACAGGGGGCGTTTCAGCCCCAGCATTTT
CASSGQGAFQPQHF
>TRBD2|.|TRBV4-2|TRBJ2-1
TGTGCCAGCAGCCAAGAATTGAGCGGGGGGGCCGATGAGCAGTTCTTC
CASSQELSGGADEQFF
>TRBD1|.|TRBV5-1|TRBJ2-7
TGCGCCAGCAGCAGTGGACAGGGCTCTACCTACGAGCAGTACTTC
CASSSGQGSTYEQYF
>TRBD1|few|TRBV6-6|TRBJ1-6
TGTGCCAGCAGTTACTCGGGACAGGGTCAGTCACCCCTCCACTTT
CASSYSGQGQSPLHF
>TRBD1|.|TRBV5-6|TRBJ2-7
TGTGCCAGCAGCCACGGACAGGGCAACGAGCAGTACTTC
CASSHGQGNEQYF
>.|few|TRBV20-1|TRBJ1-1
TGCAGTGCTAAAAGGGGGGGCGCGAACACTGAAGCTTTCTTT
CSAKRGGANTEAFF
>TRBD1|.|TRBV6-1|TRBJ2-6
TGTGCCAGCAGTGAAGCCGGGACAGTCTTCTCTGGGGCCAACGTCCGGACTTTC
CASSEAGTVFSGANVRTF
>TRBD1|few|TRBV20-1|TRBJ1-2
TGCAGTGCTAGGACAGGGGAGGCCCACTATGGCTACACCTTC
CSARTGEAHYGYTF
>.|.|TRBV7-2|TRBJ2-4
TGTGCCAGCAGCTTAGAGGGGACTGGGAGAAACATTCAGTACTTC
CASSLEGTGRNIQYF
>TRBD2|few|TRBV20-1|TRBJ2-3
TGCAGTGCTCCTAGCGGGGGCGTCACAGATACGCAGTATTTT
CSAPSGGVTDTQYF
>.|.|TRBV28|TRBJ2-7
TGTGCCAGCAGTTTACCGAGACGGGGACCCAGCGAGCAGTACTTC
CASSLPRRGPSEQYF
>.|.|TRBV11-2|TRBJ1-2
TGTGCCAGCAGCTTAGGCGAAGGGGATGGCTACACCTTC
CASSLGEGDGYTF
>.|many|TRBV10-2|TRBJ1-2
TGCGCCAGCAGCTACACGGACTATGGCTACACCTTC
CASSYTDYGYTF
>.|once|TRBV6-6|TRBJ2-7
TGTGCCAGCAGTATCCCTGGCGGCCTCTCCGAGCAGTACTTC
CASSIPGGLSEQYF
>.|.|TRBV14|TRBJ2-3
TGTGCCAGCAACCAAGATCTGACAGATACGCAGTATTTT
CASNQDLTDTQYF
>TRBD2|.|TRBV27|TRBJ2-1
TGTGCCAGCAGTCCCAGCGGGGGAGTTGAGACCCAGTTCTTC
CASSPSGGVETQFF
>.|.|TRBV5-1|TRBJ1-4
TGCGCCAGCAGCTTGGGGGCGGCGGTCGGCGAAAAACTGTTTTTT
CASSLGAAVGEKLFF
>.|few|TRBV20-1|TRBJ1-4
TGCAGTTTCGCTCGGTCGGGCTCGAATGAAAAACTGTTTTTT
CSFARSGSNEKLFF
>.|.|TRBV5-1|TRBJ1-2
TGCGCCAGCAGCCCGACGGCAGGTGATCGCTATGGCTACACCTTC
CASSPTAGDRYGYTF
>.|few|TRBV7-2|TRBJ2-7
TGTGCCAGCAGCTTAGTTCGTCACTACGAGCAGTACTTC
CASSLVRHYEQYF
>.|.|TRBV7-6|TRBJ2-3
TGTGCCAGCAGACCGACATTGACTAGCACAGATACGCAGTATTTT
CASRPTLTSTDTQYF
>TRBD2|.|TRBV6-1|TRBJ2-5
TGTGCCAGCCGGGCGGGAGGGCGTGTAGAGACCCAGTACTTC
CASRAGGRVETQYF
>TRBD1|few|TRBV20-1|TRBJ2-5
TGCAGTGCTATGGGACAGGCAGTCAGGGAGACCCAGTACTTC
CSAMGQAVRETQYF
>.|.|TRBV28|TRBJ1-6
TGTGCCAGCAGTTTAAGCCCTAACGGCGGTTCACCCCTCCACTTT
CASSLSPNGGSPLHF
>.|many|TRBV18|TRBJ2-3
TGTGCCAGCTCACCACGAGACACAGATACGCAGTATTTT
CASSPRDTDTQYF
>TRBD2|few|TRBV9|TRBJ2-3
TGTGCCAGCAGCGTAGGAAGTAGCGGGAGCACAGATACGCAGTATTTT
CASSVGSSGSTDTQYF
>TRBD1|.|TRBV24-1|TRBJ2-1
TGTGCCACCAGTGAGAAGGACAGGGCCAATGAGCAGTTCTTC
CATSEKDRANEQFF
>TRBD1|few|TRBV29-1|TRBJ2-7
TGCAGCGTTGAAGCGGACAGGGGATCCTACGAGCAGTACTTC
CSVEADRGSYEQYF
>TRBD2|few|TRBV28|TRBJ2-1
TGTGCCAGCAGTTTGGAACTAGCGGGACCCAATGAGCAGTTCTTC
CASSLELAGPNEQFF
>.|few|TRBV4-1|TRBJ2-7
TGCGCCAGCAGCCAAGGCCTGTCTCTAGGAGGGAGGGAGCAGTACTTC
CASSQGLSLGGREQYF
>TRBD2|.|TRBV7-6|TRBJ2-7
TGTGCCAGCAGCCAGACCCCGAGACTAGCGGGAGAGTACGAGCAGTACTTC
CASSQTPRLAGEYEQYF
>.|many|TRBV7-9|TRBJ2-7
TGTGCCAGCAGCTACACAGGGACCTCGAAGGAGCAGTACTTC
CASSYTGTSKEQYF
>.|few|TRBV4-1|TRBJ2-3
TGCGCCAGCAGCCAGGTTCCTAGCATAGATACGCAGTATTTT
CASSQVPSIDTQYF
>.|.|TRBV11-2|TRBJ2-7
TGTGCCAGCAGCTATGGCCCAACCTACGAGCAGTACTTC
CASSYGPTYEQYF
>.|few|TRBV28|TRBJ1-1
TGTGCCAGCAGCACAGGGACCACTCGACCTTTCTTT
CASSTGTTRPFF
>TRBD1|.|TRBV2|TRBJ2-1
TGTGCCAGTAGGGGGACAGGTGATGAGCGGTTCTTC
CASRGTGDERFF